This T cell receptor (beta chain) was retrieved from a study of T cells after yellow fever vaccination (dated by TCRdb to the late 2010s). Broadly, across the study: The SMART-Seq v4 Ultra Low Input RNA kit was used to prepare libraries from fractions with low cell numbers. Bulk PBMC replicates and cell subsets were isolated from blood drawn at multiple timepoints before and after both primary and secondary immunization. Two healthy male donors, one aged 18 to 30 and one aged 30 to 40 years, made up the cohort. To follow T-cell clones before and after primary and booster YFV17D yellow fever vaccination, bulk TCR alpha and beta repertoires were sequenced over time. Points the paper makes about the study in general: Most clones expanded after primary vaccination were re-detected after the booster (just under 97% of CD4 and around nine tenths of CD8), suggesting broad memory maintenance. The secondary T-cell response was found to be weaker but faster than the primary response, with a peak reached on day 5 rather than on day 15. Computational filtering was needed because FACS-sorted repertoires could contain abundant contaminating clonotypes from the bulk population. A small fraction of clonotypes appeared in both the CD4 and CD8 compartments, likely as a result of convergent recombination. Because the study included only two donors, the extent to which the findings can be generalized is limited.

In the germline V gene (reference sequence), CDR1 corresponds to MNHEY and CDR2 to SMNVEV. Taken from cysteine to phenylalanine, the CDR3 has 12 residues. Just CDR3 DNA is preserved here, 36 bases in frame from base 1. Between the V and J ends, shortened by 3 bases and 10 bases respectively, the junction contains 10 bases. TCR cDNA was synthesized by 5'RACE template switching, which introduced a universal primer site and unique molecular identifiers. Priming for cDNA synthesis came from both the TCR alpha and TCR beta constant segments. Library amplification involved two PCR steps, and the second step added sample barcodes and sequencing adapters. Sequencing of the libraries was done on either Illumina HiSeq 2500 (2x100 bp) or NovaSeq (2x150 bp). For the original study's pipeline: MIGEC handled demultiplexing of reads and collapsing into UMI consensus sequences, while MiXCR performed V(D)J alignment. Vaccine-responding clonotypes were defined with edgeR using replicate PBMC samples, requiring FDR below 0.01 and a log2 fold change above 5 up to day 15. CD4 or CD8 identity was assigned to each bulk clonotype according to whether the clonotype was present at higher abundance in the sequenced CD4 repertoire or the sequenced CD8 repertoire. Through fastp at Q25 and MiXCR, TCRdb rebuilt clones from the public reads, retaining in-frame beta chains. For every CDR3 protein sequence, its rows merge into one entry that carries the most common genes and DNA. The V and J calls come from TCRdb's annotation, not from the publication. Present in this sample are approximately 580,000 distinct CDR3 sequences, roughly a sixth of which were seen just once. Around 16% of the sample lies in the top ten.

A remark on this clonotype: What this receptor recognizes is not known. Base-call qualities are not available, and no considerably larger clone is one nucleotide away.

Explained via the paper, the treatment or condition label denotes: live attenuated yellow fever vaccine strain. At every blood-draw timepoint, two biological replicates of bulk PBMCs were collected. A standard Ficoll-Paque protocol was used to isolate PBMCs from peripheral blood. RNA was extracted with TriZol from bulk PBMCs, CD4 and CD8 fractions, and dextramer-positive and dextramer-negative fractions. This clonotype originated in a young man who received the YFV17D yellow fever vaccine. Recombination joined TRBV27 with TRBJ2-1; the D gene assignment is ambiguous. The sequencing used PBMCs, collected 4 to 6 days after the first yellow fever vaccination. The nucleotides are TGTGCCAGCAGTTTGGGTCGAGGCGAGCAGTTCTTC. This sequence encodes CASSLGRGEQFF.